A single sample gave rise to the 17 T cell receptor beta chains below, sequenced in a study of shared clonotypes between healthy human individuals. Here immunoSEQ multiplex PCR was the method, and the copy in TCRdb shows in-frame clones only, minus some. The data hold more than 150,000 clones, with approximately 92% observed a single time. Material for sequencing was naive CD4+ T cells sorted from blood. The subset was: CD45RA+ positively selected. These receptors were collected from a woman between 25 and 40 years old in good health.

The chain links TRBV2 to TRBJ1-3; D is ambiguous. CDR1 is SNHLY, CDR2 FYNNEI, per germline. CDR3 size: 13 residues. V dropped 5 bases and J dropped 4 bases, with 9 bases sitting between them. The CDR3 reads CASSRGVGNTIYF. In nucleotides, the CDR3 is TGTGCCAGCAGTCGAGGCGTGGGAAACACCATATATTTT.

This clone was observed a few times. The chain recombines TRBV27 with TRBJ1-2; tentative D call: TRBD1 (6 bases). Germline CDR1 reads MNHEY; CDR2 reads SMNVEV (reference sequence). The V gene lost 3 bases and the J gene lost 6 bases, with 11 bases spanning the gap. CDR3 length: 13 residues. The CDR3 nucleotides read TGTGCCAGCAGTTTTACAGGGACGAATGGCTACACCTTC. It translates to CASSFTGTNGYTF.

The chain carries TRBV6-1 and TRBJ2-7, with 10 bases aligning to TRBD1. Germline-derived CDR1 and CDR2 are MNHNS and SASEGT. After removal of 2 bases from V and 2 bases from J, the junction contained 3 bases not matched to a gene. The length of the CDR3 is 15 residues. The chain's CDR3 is CASSERGQGPYEQYF. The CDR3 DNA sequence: TGTGCCAGCAGTGAAAGGGGACAGGGGCCCTACGAGCAGTACTTC.

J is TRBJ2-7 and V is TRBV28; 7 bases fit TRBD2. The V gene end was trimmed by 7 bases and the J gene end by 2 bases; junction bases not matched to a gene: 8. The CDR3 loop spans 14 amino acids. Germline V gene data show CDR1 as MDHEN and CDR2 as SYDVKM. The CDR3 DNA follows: TGTGCCAGCAATGCGGGGGAGCAGCCCTACGAGCAGTACTTC. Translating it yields CASNAGEQPYEQYF.

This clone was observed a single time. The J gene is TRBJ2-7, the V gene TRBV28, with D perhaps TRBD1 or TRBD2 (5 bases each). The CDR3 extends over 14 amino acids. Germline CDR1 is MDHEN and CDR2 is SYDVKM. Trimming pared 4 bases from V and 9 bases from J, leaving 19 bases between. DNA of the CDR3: TGTGCCAGCAGTTCCTCCGGACTGACAGTTGGGCAGTACTTC. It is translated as CASSSSGLTVGQYF.

Here the CDR3 reads CASSLERGIEQYF. DNA for the CDR3: TGTGCCAGCAGCTTGGAGCGGGGAATCGAGCAGTACTTC. The rearrangement joins TRBV5-6 to TRBJ2-5; 7 nucleotides align to TRBD2. With the DNA end fitting TRBJ2-7 better, the J assignment may be wrong. Germline CDR1 SGHDT, CDR2 YYEEEE. The CDR3 consists of 13 residues.

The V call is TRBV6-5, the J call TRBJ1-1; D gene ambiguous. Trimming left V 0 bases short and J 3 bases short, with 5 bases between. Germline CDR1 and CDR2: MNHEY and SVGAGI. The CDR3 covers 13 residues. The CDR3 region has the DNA TGTGCCAGCAGTTACTCGCCTGACACTGAAGCTTTCTTT. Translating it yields CASSYSPDTEAFF.

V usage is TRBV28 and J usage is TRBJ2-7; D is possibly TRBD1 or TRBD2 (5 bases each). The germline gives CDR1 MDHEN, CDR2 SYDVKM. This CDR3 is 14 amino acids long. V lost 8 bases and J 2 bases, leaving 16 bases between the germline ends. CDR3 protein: CASYARDAAYEQYF. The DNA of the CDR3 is TGTGCCAGCTATGCAAGGGACGCCGCCTACGAGCAGTACTTC.

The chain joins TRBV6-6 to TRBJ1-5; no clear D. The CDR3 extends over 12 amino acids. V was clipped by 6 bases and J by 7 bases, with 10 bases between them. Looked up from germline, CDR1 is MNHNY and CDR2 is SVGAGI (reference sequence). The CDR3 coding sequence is TGTGCCAGCAGGCCGGAGGGACAGCCCCAGCATTTT. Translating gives CASRPEGQPQHF.

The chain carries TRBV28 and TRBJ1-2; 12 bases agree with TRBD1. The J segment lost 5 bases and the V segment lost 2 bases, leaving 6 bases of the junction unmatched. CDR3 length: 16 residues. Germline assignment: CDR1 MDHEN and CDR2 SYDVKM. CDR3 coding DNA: TGTGCCAGCAGTTTAGGGGACAGGGGGCCTAGTTATGGCTACACCTTC. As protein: CASSLGDRGPSYGYTF.

The CDR3 DNA sequence: TGTGCCAGCAAGCTTACAGGGGGAAACACTGAAGCTTTCTTT. Translating it yields CASKLTGGNTEAFF. The chain has TRBV2 and TRBJ1-1, with 8 bases fitting TRBD1. The V and J ends lost 7 bases and 2 bases, in that order; junction bases with no gene match: 6. The V gene's germline CDR1 is SNHLY and CDR2 FYNNEI. The CDR3 has 14 amino acids.

The CDR3 region has the DNA TGTGCCAGCAGCACGGGCAAGACGGCTGGAAACACCATATATTTT. Translated, it gives CASSTGKTAGNTIYF. J is TRBJ1-3 and V is TRBV5-6; D uncertain. Germline CDR1 SGHDT, CDR2 YYEEEE. This CDR3 is 15 amino acids long. V was trimmed by 4 bases and J by 2 bases, leaving 13 bases between them.

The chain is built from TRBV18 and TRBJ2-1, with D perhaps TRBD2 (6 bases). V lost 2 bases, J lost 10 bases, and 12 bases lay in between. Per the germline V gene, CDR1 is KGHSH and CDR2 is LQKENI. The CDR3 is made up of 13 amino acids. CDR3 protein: CASSPFTGEEQFF. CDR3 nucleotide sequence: TGTGCCAGCTCACCATTCACGGGGGAGGAGCAGTTCTTC.

CDR3 protein: CASSESGLAGVDEQYF. CDR3 coding DNA: TGCGCCAGCAGTGAGTCGGGACTAGCGGGAGTAGACGAGCAGTACTTC. The rearrangement joins TRBV10-2 to TRBJ2-7; 14 positions match TRBD2. The CDR3 is made up of 16 amino acids. Germline loops: CDR1 WSHSY, CDR2 SAAADI. V lost 0 bases to trimming and J lost 5 bases; unmatched junction nucleotides: 3.

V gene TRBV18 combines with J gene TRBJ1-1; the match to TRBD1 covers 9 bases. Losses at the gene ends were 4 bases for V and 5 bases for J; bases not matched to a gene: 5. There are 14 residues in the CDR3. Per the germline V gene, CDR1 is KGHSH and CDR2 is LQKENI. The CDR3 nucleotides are TGTGCCAGCTCACTACAGGGGGCTGGAACTGAAGCTTTCTTT. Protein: CASSLQGAGTEAFF. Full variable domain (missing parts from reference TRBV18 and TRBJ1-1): NAGVMQNPRHLVRRRGQEARLRCSPMKGHSHVYWYRQLPEEGLKFMVYLQKENIIDESGMPKERFSAEFPKEGPSILRIQQVVRGDSAAYFCASSLQGAGTEAFFGQGTRLTVV.

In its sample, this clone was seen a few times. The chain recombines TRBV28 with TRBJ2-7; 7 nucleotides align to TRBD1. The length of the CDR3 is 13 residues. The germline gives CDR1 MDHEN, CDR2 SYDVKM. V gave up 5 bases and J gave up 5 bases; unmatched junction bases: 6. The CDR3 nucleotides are TGTGCCAGCAGTGAGGGGACAGCTCACGAGCAGTACTTC. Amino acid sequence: CASSEGTAHEQYF.

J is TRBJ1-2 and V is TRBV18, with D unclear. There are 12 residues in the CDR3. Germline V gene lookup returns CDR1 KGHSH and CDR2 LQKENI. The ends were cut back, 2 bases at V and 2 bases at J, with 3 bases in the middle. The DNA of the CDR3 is TGTGCCAGCTCACCAGACAACTATGGCTACACCTTC. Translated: CASSPDNYGYTF.